A single sample gave rise to the 8 T cell receptor beta chains below, sequenced in a study of T-cell reconstitution after alpha-beta-depleted transplantation in children. Unique molecular identifiers were incorporated into the prepared TCRbeta library. TCRdb reprocessed the PCR reads with MiXCR, giving one entry per CDR3 protein. The sample records about 70,000 distinct CDR3 sequences, approximately 10% being singletons. This sample comprised PBMCs, obtained before TCRalphabeta/CD19-depleted stem cell transplant. The receptor source for this set is a boy between 10 and 17 years old with acute myeloid leukemia, due to receive a stem cell transplant.

This clonotype was seen repeatedly, ten times or more. This rearrangement joins TRBV5-1 to TRBJ1-1; perhaps TRBD1 as D (5 bases). Germline CDR1 SGHRS, CDR2 YFSETQ. This CDR3 comprises 16 residues. The V end lost 3 bases, the J end lost 1 base, and 16 bases lay between the germline ends. For the CDR3, the DNA is TGCGCCAGCAGCTCCTCCCCCTCCGGACAGAACACTGAAGCTTTCTTT. This translates into CASSSSPSGQNTEAFF.

This clonotype was counted many times. V gene TRBV3-1 combines with J gene TRBJ1-1; D gene uncertain. Germline V lookup: CDR1 LGHDT, CDR2 YNNKEL (reference sequence). The V gene lost 4 bases and the J gene lost 5 bases, with 20 bases spanning the gap. The CDR3 sequence is 16 residues long. The CDR3 protein is CASSPPLKGLGTEAFF. CDR3 in DNA: TGTGCCAGCAGCCCCCCACTTAAAGGGTTAGGGACTGAAGCTTTCTTT.

This clonotype was counted ten times or more. The CDR3 sequence: CATSDHGLAPTDTQYF. For the CDR3, the DNA is TGTGCCACCAGTGATCACGGACTAGCTCCCACAGATACGCAGTATTTT. The chain couples TRBV24-1 to TRBJ2-3, with 8 bases that match TRBD2. Trimming removed 3 bases from V and 2 bases from J; junction bases left unmatched: 6. This CDR3 is built from 16 residues. Germline V gene lookup returns CDR1 KGHDR and CDR2 SFDVKD.

This chain links TRBV28 with TRBJ2-7; D remains ambiguous. CDR1 and CDR2 from the germline V gene are MDHEN and SYDVKM. Trimming took off 0 bases at V and 3 bases at J, with 6 bases between the two ends. This CDR3 region has 13 residues. CDR3 sequence reads: CASSLWAGYEQYF. The CDR3 DNA reads TGTGCCAGCAGTTTATGGGCAGGCTACGAGCAGTACTTC. The full variable domain, rest sourced from reference TRBV28 and TRBJ2-7, is DVKVTQSSRYLVKRTGEKVFLECVQDMDHENMFWYRQDPGLGLRLIYFSYDVKMKEKGDIPEGYSVSREKKERFSLILESASTNQTSMYLCASSLWAGYEQYFGPGTRLTVT.

In its sample, this clonotype was seen many times. The chain links TRBV18 to TRBJ2-3; TRBD2 might be the D (5 bases). The CDR3 has 15 residues. Germline CDR1 and CDR2: KGHSH and LQKENI. With 1 base removed from V and 5 bases from J, the gap between germline ends came to 13 bases. This chain's CDR3 is CASSPLAGGGDTQYF. The CDR3 DNA reads as TGTGCCAGCTCACCACTAGCCGGAGGCGGAGATACGCAGTATTTT.

This clonotype showed up many times. This chain connects TRBV4-2 to TRBJ2-5; 7 bases are a match to TRBD1. The CDR3 length is 16 residues. Germline lookup yields CDR1 LGHNA and CDR2 YNFKEQ. Germline trimming cut 0 bases from V and 5 bases from J; bases unmatched to any gene: 9. The CDR3 spells CASSQETGVGSETQYF. CDR3 in DNA: TGTGCCAGCAGCCAAGAAACAGGGGTGGGTTCGGAGACCCAGTACTTC.

There are many counts of this clonotype. The chain uses TRBV5-1 and TRBJ2-7; 11 bases are a match to TRBD2. The CDR3 length is 16 residues. Germline V lookup: CDR1 SGHRS, CDR2 YFSETQ. V shed 3 bases, J shed 0 bases, and the junction held 5 bases outside the gene matches. DNA of the CDR3: TGCGCCAGCAGCTCCGGGGGACTAGCGGCCTCCTACGAGCAGTACTTC. Its translation: CASSSGGLAASYEQYF.

The table lists this clonotype with many counts. The chain combines TRBV12-3 or TRBV12-4 with TRBJ1-1; D ambiguous. This CDR3 is built from 15 residues. The V and J ends lost 4 bases and 0 bases respectively, with 12 bases between them. The CDR3 region is CASSYNPKMNTEAFF. The CDR3 nucleotides read TGTGCCAGCAGTTATAATCCTAAGATGAACACTGAAGCTTTCTTT.